This record covers a single T cell receptor (beta chain). The sample originates from a study of blood T cell repertoires in COVID-19. Background on the study: There were acute and convalescent COVID-19 samples, and they came from the United States, Italy and Spain. T cells, B-cell-depleted T cells, or PBMCs provided the cDNA or gDNA that served as material.

The authors' processing: Quantification of nucleated cells was approximated via reference gene primer amplification. This table comes from immunoSEQ multiplex PCR, and its TCRdb copy is limited to in-frame clones, with some not included. V and J calls plus clone size are reproduced from that table; the DNA served to infer D and trimming. The data show about 190,000 clones, with 70% to 85% seen just once and around 12% held by the top ten. CDR3 length equals 12 residues. The ends were cut back, 3 bases at V and 5 bases at J, with 7 bases in the middle. The germline V gene has CDR1 KGHSH and CDR2 LQKENI.

The sequence was collected from a woman in her forties or fifties with acute or convalescent COVID-19. Sequenced: peripheral blood. The gene calls are TRBV18 and TRBJ2-5, with D possibly matching TRBD2 (6 bases). CDR3 in DNA: TGTGCCAGCTCACCCGGAGGGGAGACCCAGTACTTC. This sequence encodes CASSPGGETQYF.